The 26 T cell receptor beta chains in this list originate from one sample, sequenced in a study of tumor-infiltrating lymphocytes in localized non-small cell lung cancer. Profiled with immunoSEQ multiplex PCR; TCRdb holds only in-frame clones, not every one. The top ten clones hold 15% to 20% of a sample with about 16,000 clones, about 42% of them seen once. The sequenced sample was lung tumor tissue. These receptors were obtained from a human donor with non-small cell lung cancer.

This clone has a handful of counts. The J gene is TRBJ1-5, the V gene TRBV11-2; D may be TRBD1 (6 bases). In germline, CDR1 is SGHAT, CDR2 FQNNGV. This CDR3 is built from 15 residues. Deletions cut 5 bases from V and 3 bases from J, with 14 bases between. In DNA form, the CDR3 reads TGTGCCAGCAGCGCAGACAGACAGGCCAATCAGCCCCAGCATTTT. It encodes CASSADRQANQPQHF.

This chain connects TRBV6-4 to TRBJ1-2; D gene ambiguous. Trimming removed 6 bases at V and 7 bases at J, with 18 bases between. Germline CDR1 and CDR2: MRHNA and SNTAGT. CDR3 length equals 14 residues. Written as DNA, the CDR3 is TGTGCCAGCAGGGAAAGCCGGGCCTCGGGTGGCTACACCTTC. Protein product: CASRESRASGGYTF.

The chain carries TRBV6-1 and TRBJ2-1; D ambiguous. CDR1 is MNHNS and CDR2 is SASEGT in the germline V gene. The CDR3 consists of 15 residues. V lost 2 bases and J lost 4, with 12 bases in between. The CDR3 reads CASSELGKHYNEQFF. The DNA for the CDR3 is TGTGCCAGCAGTGAATTGGGGAAGCATTACAATGAGCAGTTCTTC.

At least ten counts were recorded for this clone. The chain combines TRBV2 with TRBJ1-5; D ambiguous. Germline V gene data show CDR1 as SNHLY and CDR2 as FYNNEI. V was cut by 6 bases and J by 1 base, with 10 bases left in between. The CDR3 consists of 14 residues. This chain's CDR3 is CASSQDGSNQPQHF. CDR3 nucleotides: TGTGCCAGCAGCCAGGACGGGAGCAATCAGCCCCAGCATTTT.

The chain employs TRBV4-2 and TRBJ1-2; D uncertain. The CDR3 has 14 residues. The V gene lost 4 bases and the J gene lost 3 bases, with 12 bases spanning the gap. The germline V gene has CDR1 LGHNA and CDR2 YNFKEQ. The CDR3 bases are TGTGCCAGCAGCCGGGGAGGTGCGGACTATGGCTACACCTTC. Translation gives CASSRGGADYGYTF.

The chain links TRBV7-6 to TRBJ2-5; 10 bases map to TRBD1. J was trimmed by 5 bases and V by 5 bases; bases with no gene match: 8. The CDR3 sequence is 15 residues long. Germline V CDR1 and CDR2: SGHVS, FNYEAQ. DNA of the CDR3: TGTGCCAGCAGCCTCCGGGACAGGGGATCGGAGACCCAGTACTTC. Translating it yields CASSLRDRGSETQYF.

This rearrangement joins TRBV10-3 to TRBJ2-3; D remains ambiguous. The V end was cut by 8 bases, the J end by 3 bases, with 6 bases between. CDR3 length: 11 residues. Looked up from germline, CDR1 is ENHRY and CDR2 is SYGVKD. The CDR3 region has the DNA TGTGCCATCGCCATAACAGATACGCAGTATTTT. As protein: CAIAITDTQYF.

This rearrangement joins TRBV11-2 to TRBJ1-2, with 7 bases lining up with TRBD1. Germline-derived CDR1 and CDR2 are SGHAT and FQNNGV. Trimming removed 3 bases from V and 5 bases from J; junction bases left unmatched: 3. The CDR3 spans 13 residues. The CDR3 is CASSFDRAYGYTF. CDR3 DNA sequence: TGTGCCAGCAGCTTTGACAGGGCGTATGGCTACACCTTC.

This clone showed up just a few times. The chain employs TRBV19 and TRBJ1-4; D is unclear. Trimming took 3 bases from V and 5 from J, leaving 16 bases between them. The CDR3 is 16 amino acids. Germline CDR1 LNHDA, CDR2 SQIVND (reference sequence). As DNA, the CDR3 is TGTGCCAGTAGTATCGGGCGTGGCAGGTGGAATGAAAAACTGTTTTTT. This codes for CASSIGRGRWNEKLFF.

The chain links TRBV7-6 to TRBJ2-1; D gene uncertain. The CDR3 is 11 amino acids. V gave up 4 bases and J gave up 5 bases, with 3 bases separating them. The germline V gene encodes CDR1 SGHVS and CDR2 FNYEAQ. CDR3 in amino acids: CASSSHNEQFF. The CDR3 DNA reads TGTGCCAGCAGCTCTCACAATGAGCAGTTCTTC.

The V and J genes are TRBV6-5 and TRBJ1-1; D uncertain. This CDR3 has 15 residues. CDR1 MNHEY and CDR2 SVGAGI come from the germline V gene. Trimming stripped 6 bases from V and 0 bases from J, with 14 bases between. The CDR3 nucleotides read TGTGCCAGCAGACTGTCCTTTGGTTTGAACACTGAAGCTTTCTTT. This translates into CASRLSFGLNTEAFF.

The rearrangement uses TRBV9 and TRBJ2-2; the D gene is possibly TRBD2 (5 bases). There are 13 residues in the CDR3. V was cut by 4 bases and J by 4 bases, with 8 bases left in between. Germline V gene lookup returns CDR1 SGDLS and CDR2 YYNGEE. The CDR3 region has the DNA TGTGCCAGCAGCCTAGCCGTCACCGGGGAGCTGTTTTTT. It encodes CASSLAVTGELFF.

The CDR3 bases are TGTGCCAGCAGTTACGGGGGAACCATATATTTT. Its protein product is CASSYGGTIYF. V and J are TRBV6-1 and TRBJ1-3; D is possibly TRBD1 (5 bases). The V gene lost 5 bases and the J gene lost 10 bases, with 9 bases spanning the gap. The CDR3 is made up of 11 amino acids. The germline V gene encodes CDR1 MNHNS and CDR2 SASEGT.

This sequence joins TRBV4-1 and TRBJ2-7; 8 nucleotides line up with TRBD2. The germline V gene has CDR1 MGHRA and CDR2 YSYEKL. V trimming: 1 base; J trimming: 4 bases; junction bases outside the gene matches: 9. This CDR3 region has 16 residues. The CDR3 is CASSQATRGGPYEQYF. The CDR3 region has the DNA TGCGCCAGCAGCCAAGCAACCCGGGGGGGACCTTACGAGCAGTACTTC.

The V gene is TRBV4-2, the J gene TRBJ2-1; D is uncertain. The CDR3 is made up of 14 amino acids. The V and J ends lost 1 base and 10 bases respectively, with 14 bases between them. The germline V gene has CDR1 LGHNA and CDR2 YNFKEQ. The CDR3 here is CASSQVSRRAEQFF. The CDR3 region has the DNA TGTGCCAGCAGCCAAGTTTCCCGAAGGGCAGAGCAGTTCTTC.

V is TRBV30 and J is TRBJ2-3, with 7 bases fitting TRBD1. This CDR3 contains 15 residues. Germline V CDR1 and CDR2: GTSNPN, SVGIG (reference sequence). V lost 0 bases, J lost 2 bases, and 5 bases stayed unmatched. In nucleotides, the CDR3 is TGTGCCTGGAGTGTACTACAGGGGATCACAGATACGCAGTATTTT. Its translation is CAWSVLQGITDTQYF.

This clone came up a few times. The V and J genes are TRBV18 and TRBJ2-3, with D perhaps TRBD2 (6 bases). Per germline, CDR1 KGHSH and CDR2 LQKENI. Trimming cost V 4 bases and J 0 bases, with 11 bases left between them. The CDR3 totals 15 residues. The CDR3: CASSQDYQSTDTQYF. CDR3 in DNA: TGTGCCAGCTCACAGGACTACCAGAGCACAGATACGCAGTATTTT.

V usage is TRBV28 and J usage is TRBJ2-3; TRBD2 aligns across 9 bases. The V gene's germline CDR1 is MDHEN and CDR2 SYDVKM. V shed 5 bases, J shed 6 bases, and the junction held 15 bases outside the gene matches. This CDR3 is built from 17 residues. CDR3 amino acids: CASSIEPSGAQGDTQYF. DNA for the CDR3: TGTGCCAGCAGTATCGAGCCTAGCGGGGCTCAGGGGGATACGCAGTATTTT. Looking up the rest from reference TRBV28 and TRBJ2-3 gives the full variable domain: DVKVTQSSRYLVKRTGEKVFLECVQDMDHENMFWYRQDPGLGLRLIYFSYDVKMKEKGDIPEGYSVSREKKERFSLILESASTNQTSMYLCASSIEPSGAQGDTQYFGPGTRLTVL.

This clone has a count of ten or more. The J gene is TRBJ2-2, the V gene TRBV5-4, with 9 bases that match TRBD1. The CDR3 runs 13 residues. The trim removed 5 bases at V and 8 bases at J, leaving 4 bases unmatched. CDR1 is SGHNT and CDR2 is YYREEE in the germline V gene (reference sequence). The CDR3 nucleotides read TGTGCCAGCAGACAGGGGGCCTCGGGGGAGCTGTTTTTT. This codes for CASRQGASGELFF.

The chain is built from TRBV28 and TRBJ1-1, with 7 bases aligning to TRBD1. This CDR3 is 14 amino acids long. After removal of 5 bases from V and 3 bases from J, the junction contained 6 bases not matched to a gene. The germline V gene encodes CDR1 MDHEN and CDR2 SYDVKM. Here the CDR3 reads CASSPQDRYTEAFF. For the CDR3, the DNA is TGTGCCAGCAGTCCCCAGGACAGGTACACTGAAGCTTTCTTT.

The genes are TRBV7-9 and TRBJ2-2; possible D gene TRBD1, 6 bases. Germline lookup yields CDR1 SEHNR and CDR2 FQNEAQ (reference sequence). This CDR3 spans 13 amino acids. V lost 6 bases, J lost 6 bases, and 11 bases lay in between. This chain's CDR3 is CASRETGPGELFF. The CDR3 DNA sequence: TGTGCCAGCAGGGAGACAGGCCCCGGGGAGCTGTTTTTT.

The CDR3 region is CASSPSGHTDTQYF. CDR3 in DNA: TGTGCCAGCAGCCCTAGCGGTCACACAGATACGCAGTATTTT. V is TRBV11-3 and J is TRBJ2-3; TRBD2 matches 7 bases. With 5 bases clipped from V and 2 bases from J, the junction kept 4 bases outside the gene matches. This CDR3 spans 14 amino acids. The germline CDR1 and CDR2 sequences are SGHNT and YENEEA.

The genes are TRBV27 and TRBJ2-1; D ambiguous. The CDR3 has 15 amino acids. Germline CDR1 and CDR2: MNHEY and SMNVEV (reference sequence). The V and J ends lost 0 bases and 2 bases respectively, with 8 bases between them. CDR3 DNA: TGTGCCAGCAGTTTATCGGCGCCAACCTACAATGAGCAGTTCTTC. Translated, it gives CASSLSAPTYNEQFF.

The genes are TRBV27 and TRBJ2-5, with D uncertain. Germline V gene sequence: CDR1 MNHEY, CDR2 SMNVEV (reference sequence). V was pared by 7 bases and J by 1 base, with 10 bases between. CDR3 length: 13 amino acids. The CDR3: CASTAWAQETQYF. CDR3 DNA: TGTGCCAGCACCGCCTGGGCCCAAGAGACCCAGTACTTC.

This clone occurred a few times. The chain employs TRBV7-9 and TRBJ2-1; 8 bases align to TRBD1. CDR3 length: 14 residues. V lost 5 bases, J lost 7 bases, and 7 bases stayed unmatched. The germline gives CDR1 SEHNR, CDR2 FQNEAQ (reference sequence). This CDR3 reads CASSPQGERNEQFF. The DNA of the CDR3 is TGTGCCAGCAGCCCACAGGGGGAACGGAATGAGCAGTTCTTC. Full variable domain (outside the CDR3, taken from reference TRBV7-9 and TRBJ2-1): DTGVSQNPRHKITKRGQNVTFRCDPISEHNRLYWYRQTLGQGPEFLTYFQNEAQLEKSRLLSDRFSAERPKGSFSTLEIQRTEQGDSAMYLCASSPQGERNEQFFGPGTRLTVL.

V and J are TRBV4-2 and TRBJ2-4, with 8 nucleotides matching TRBD1. J lost 0 bases, V lost 4 bases, and 20 bases had no gene match. Germline CDR1 reads LGHNA; CDR2 reads YNFKEQ. The CDR3 covers 21 residues. The CDR3 nucleotides read TGTGCCAGCAGCCTTGGGCTCAGGGGGCAGGGAGATCAATTAGCCAAAAACATTCAGTACTTC. Residues: CASSLGLRGQGDQLAKNIQYF.